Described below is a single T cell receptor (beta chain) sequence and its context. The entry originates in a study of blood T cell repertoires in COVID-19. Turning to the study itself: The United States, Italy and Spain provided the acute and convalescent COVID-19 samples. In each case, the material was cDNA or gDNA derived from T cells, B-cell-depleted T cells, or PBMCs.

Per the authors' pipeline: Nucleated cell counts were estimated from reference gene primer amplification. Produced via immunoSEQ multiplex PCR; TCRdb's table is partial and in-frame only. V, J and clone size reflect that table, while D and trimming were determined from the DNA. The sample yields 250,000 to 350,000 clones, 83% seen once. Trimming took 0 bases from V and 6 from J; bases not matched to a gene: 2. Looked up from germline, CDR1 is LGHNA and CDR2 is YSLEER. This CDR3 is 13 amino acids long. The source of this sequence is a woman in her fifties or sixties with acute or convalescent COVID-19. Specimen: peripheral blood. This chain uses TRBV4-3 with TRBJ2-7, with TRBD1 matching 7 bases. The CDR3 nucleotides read TGCGCCAGCAGCCAAGAGACAGGGACCGAGCAGTACTTC. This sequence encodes CASSQETGTEQYF.